This T cell receptor beta chain was captured in a study of cytotoxic CD8 clonotypes in ibrutinib-treated CLL. Only a few counts were recorded for this clone. The antigen is undetermined. Data came from immunoSEQ multiplex PCR; TCRdb stores just in-frame clones and leaves some out. The data contain around 330,000 clones, approximately 67% of them singletons. Germline V CDR1 and CDR2: SGHDN, FVKESK. Trimming took 1 base from V and 10 from J, leaving 11 bases between them. The CDR3 contains 13 residues. Notes on the study in general: Rising at ibrutinib response, clonality subsequently fell back toward baseline at progression.

The V call is TRBV14, the J call TRBJ2-1, with a possible D match to TRBD1 (5 bases). Sample: PBMCs, taken after 36 months of ibrutinib treatment. The receptor was derived from a human donor with chronic lymphocytic leukemia. CDR3 loop: CASSQGQRQEQFF. The CDR3 coding sequence is TGTGCCAGCAGCCAAGGACAGAGACAGGAGCAGTTCTTC. Full variable domain (rest looked up from reference TRBV14 and TRBJ2-1): EAGVTQFPSHSVIEKGQTVTLRCDPISGHDNLYWYRRVMGKEIKFLLHFVKESKQDESGMPNNRFLAERTGGTYSTLKVQPAELEDSGVYFCASSQGQRQEQFFGPGTRLTVL.